Detailed here is one T cell receptor (beta chain). Profiled with immunoSEQ multiplex PCR; TCRdb holds only in-frame clones, not every one. The sample has about 100,000 clones, around 73% seen once. This sample is part of a study of blood T cell repertoires in COVID-19. CDR1 is SGHRS, CDR2 YFSETQ, per germline. The V gene lost 6 bases and the J gene lost 5 bases, with 20 bases spanning the gap. The CDR3 totals 15 residues. This receptor was identified in a man between 60 and 70 years old with active or convalescent COVID-19. Sequences were obtained from peripheral blood. The chain carries TRBV5-1 and TRBJ1-2, with no clear D. CDR3 bases: TGCGCCAGCACCCTAGCTTACGGCGGCAGTTATGGCTACACCTTC. Encoded protein: CASTLAYGGSYGYTF.